What follows describes a single TCR beta chain. The CDR3 loop spans 14 amino acids. The V gene's germline CDR1 is MNHEY and CDR2 SVGAGI. Trimming took off 5 bases at V and 10 bases at J, with 18 bases between the two ends. The sample belongs to a study of T cell changes during pregnancy in multiple sclerosis. Repertoires were generated with immunoSEQ multiplex PCR, while TCRdb's copy carries only in-frame clones and drops some. Among about 80,000 clones listed, approximately 90% were seen once. The TCR was taken from a female donor with multiple sclerosis, enrolled in a pregnancy study. Material: peripheral blood, obtained before pregnancy. The chain joins TRBV6-5 to TRBJ2-1; tentative D call: TRBD2 (5 bases). The CDR3 DNA sequence: TGTGCCAGCAGTACCGGACTCCAGCGCATGGAGCAGTTCTTC. This sequence encodes CASSTGLQRMEQFF.